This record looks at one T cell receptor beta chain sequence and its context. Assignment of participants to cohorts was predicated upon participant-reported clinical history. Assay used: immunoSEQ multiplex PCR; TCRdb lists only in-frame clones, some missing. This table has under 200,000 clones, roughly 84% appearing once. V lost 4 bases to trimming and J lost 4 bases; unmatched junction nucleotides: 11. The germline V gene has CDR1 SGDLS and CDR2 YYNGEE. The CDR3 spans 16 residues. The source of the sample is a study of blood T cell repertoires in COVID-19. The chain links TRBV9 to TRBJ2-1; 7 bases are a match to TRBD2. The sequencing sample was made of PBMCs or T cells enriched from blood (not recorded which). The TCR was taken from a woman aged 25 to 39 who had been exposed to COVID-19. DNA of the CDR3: TGTGCCAGCAGCCCCGAGGGAGGGGTTTCGTACAATGAGCAGTTCTTC. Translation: CASSPEGGVSYNEQFF.